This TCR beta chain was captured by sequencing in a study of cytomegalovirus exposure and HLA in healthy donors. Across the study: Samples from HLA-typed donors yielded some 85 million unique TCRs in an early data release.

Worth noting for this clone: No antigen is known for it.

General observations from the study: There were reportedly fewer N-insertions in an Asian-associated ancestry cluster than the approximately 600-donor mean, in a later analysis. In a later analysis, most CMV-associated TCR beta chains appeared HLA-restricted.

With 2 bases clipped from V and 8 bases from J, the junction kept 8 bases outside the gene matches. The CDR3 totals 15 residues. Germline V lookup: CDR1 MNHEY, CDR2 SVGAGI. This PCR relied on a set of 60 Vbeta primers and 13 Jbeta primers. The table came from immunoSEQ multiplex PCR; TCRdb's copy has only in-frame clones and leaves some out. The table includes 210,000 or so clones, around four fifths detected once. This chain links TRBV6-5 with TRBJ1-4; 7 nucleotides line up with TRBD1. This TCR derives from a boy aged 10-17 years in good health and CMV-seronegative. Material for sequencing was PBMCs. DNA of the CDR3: TGTGCCAGCAGTTACCGGGGACAGTCGGGCGAAAAACTGTTTTTT. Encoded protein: CASSYRGQSGEKLFF.